This TCR beta chain was captured by sequencing in a study of T cell responses to AZD1222 COVID-19 vaccine. Whole-study findings and limits: An increase in Spike-specific TCR breadth and depth was observed after two AZD1222 doses. Repertoire samples came only from after the peak T cell response.

Second-dose timings of about 4 or about 12 weeks were pooled. This CDR3 is 21 amino acids long. Germline V lookup: CDR1 LNHDA, CDR2 SQIVND (reference sequence). The data were produced by immunoSEQ multiplex PCR, yet TCRdb's version contains in-frame clones alone and is incomplete. The sample yields 90,000 to 120,000 clones, 80% to 95% seen once. Many counts were recorded for this clone. The antigen remains unidentified. Germline is not matched at one junction end, which may reflect a read error. At the DNA level, this CDR3 is encoded by other sequences in the same sample as well. The chain joins TRBV19 to TRBJ1-5; 8 nucleotides agree with TRBD1. Sample: peripheral blood, taken 28 days after the second AZD1222 dose. This receptor was identified in an adult who received the AZD1222 COVID-19 vaccine. The CDR3 DNA sequence: TGTGCCAGTATTATAGATTTACGACGACAGGGGATGTCGAGGACGGGTCAGCCCCAGCATTTT. Its translation is CASIIDLRRQGMSRTGQPQHF. Using reference TRBV19 and TRBJ1-5 for the parts outside the CDR3, the full variable domain is DGGITQSPKYLFRKEGQNVTLSCEQNLNHDAMYWYRQDPGQGLRLIYYSQIVNDFQKGDIAEGYSVSREKKESFPLTVTSAQKNPTAFYLCASIIDLRRQGMSRTGQPQHFGDGTRLSIL.